This passage covers 5 T cell receptor beta chains from one sample sequenced in a study of blood T cell repertoires in COVID-19. Only in-frame clones appear in the TCRdb table, and some are missing; sequencing was by immunoSEQ multiplex PCR. The sample holds approximately 75,000 clones, around 83% seen once. The sequencing sample was made of peripheral blood. The receptor source for this set is a young man with COVID-19, enrolled during active disease.

The chain recombines TRBV30 with TRBJ2-1, with 11 bases lining up with TRBD2. Germline assignment: CDR1 GTSNPN and CDR2 SVGIG (reference sequence). The CDR3 has 15 amino acids. V lost 3 bases and J lost 9; bases outside the gene matches: 10. CDR3: CAWSPLAGEIGEQFF. CDR3 coding DNA: TGTGCCTGGAGCCCACTAGCGGGAGAGATTGGTGAGCAGTTCTTC.

The gene calls are TRBV5-1 and TRBJ2-5, with D tentatively TRBD2 (6 bases). This CDR3 comprises 13 residues. CDR1 and CDR2 (germline): SGHRS, YFSETQ. With 4 bases removed from V and 0 bases from J, the gap between germline ends came to 7 bases. CDR3 in amino acids: CASSRDYQETQYF. The DNA for the CDR3 is TGCGCCAGCAGCCGGGACTACCAAGAGACCCAGTACTTC.

The chain combines TRBV5-1 with TRBJ2-1; TRBD1 is a possible D gene (6 bases). Trimming took off 4 bases at V and 8 bases at J, with 13 bases between the two ends. The CDR3 has 13 residues. CDR1 SGHRS and CDR2 YFSETQ come from the germline V gene. The CDR3 loop is CASSPTGNYEQFF. The CDR3 region has the DNA TGCGCCAGCAGCCCAACAGGGAATTATGAGCAGTTCTTC.

The rearrangement joins TRBV24-1 to TRBJ2-5, with 11 bases aligning to TRBD1. V lost 9 bases to trimming and J lost 5 bases; unmatched junction nucleotides: 10. The length of the CDR3 is 15 residues. The germline V gene encodes CDR1 KGHDR and CDR2 SFDVKD. Here the CDR3 DNA reads TGTGCCACCGGTTGGGGACAGGGGGGGCCGGAGACCCAGTACTTC. Its translation: CATGWGQGGPETQYF.

This clone was seen a few times. This chain uses TRBV6-5 with TRBJ1-2; 9 bases align to TRBD1. V was clipped by 8 bases and J by 13 bases; unmatched bases: 8. Germline CDR1 MNHEY, CDR2 SVGAGI. CDR3 size: 11 residues. Here the CDR3 DNA reads TGTGCCAGCTACGGGGACAGGGAAATCACCTTC. Its protein is CASYGDREITF.